These 17 T cell receptor beta chains originate from one sample sequenced in a study of blood T cells in healthy people across ages. Then a second PCR, running about 6 to 11 cycles, was carried out with a sample-barcoded 5' primer and a J-beta primer mix. TCRdb re-analysed the 5' RACE reads in MiXCR, keeping a single row per CDR3 protein. The repertoire holds roughly 700,000 distinct CDR3 sequences, with about 25% as singletons. These data were also filed under a second study, of T cells of mothers and their children.

Source material: blood. These receptors were obtained from a boy aged 5-17 years in good health.

J is TRBJ2-1 and V is TRBV7-9; TRBD2 is a possible D gene (5 bases). CDR3 length: 16 residues. The germline V gene has CDR1 SEHNR and CDR2 FQNEAQ (reference sequence). V lost 5 bases and J lost 1, with 15 bases in between. The chain's CDR3 is CASSPITGGSYNEQFF. The CDR3 nucleotides are TGTGCCAGCAGCCCGATAACGGGCGGGTCCTACAATGAGCAGTTCTTC.

There are a few counts of this clonotype. The chain is built from TRBV6-5 and TRBJ1-4, with TRBD1 matching 11 bases. Germline loops: CDR1 MNHEY, CDR2 SVGAGI. This CDR3 comprises 15 residues. The trim removed 0 bases at V and 8 bases at J, leaving 2 bases unmatched. CDR3 region: CASSYSGTGGEKLFF. The CDR3 DNA is TGTGCCAGCAGTTACTCCGGGACAGGGGGAGAAAAACTGTTTTTT.

The chain links TRBV7-8 to TRBJ2-3, with 9 bases that match TRBD2. Trimming cost V 0 bases and J 2 bases; bases outside gene matches: 6. The CDR3 consists of 17 residues. Germline V lookup: CDR1 SGHVS, CDR2 FQNEAQ. CDR3 loop: CASSLALAGVFTDTQYF. The CDR3 DNA sequence: TGTGCCAGCAGCTTAGCGTTAGCGGGAGTGTTCACAGATACGCAGTATTTT. Combining the CDR3 with reference TRBV7-8 and TRBJ2-3 gives the whole variable domain GAGVSQSPRYKVAKRGQDVALRCDPISGHVSLFWYQQALGQGPEFLTYFQNEAQLDKSGLPSDRFFAERPEGSVSTLKIQRTQQEDSAVYLCASSLALAGVFTDTQYFGPGTRLTVL.

The rearrangement uses TRBV7-2 and TRBJ2-7; no firm D call. The germline V gene encodes CDR1 SGHTA and CDR2 FQGNSA. This CDR3 contains 11 residues. Trimming took off 5 bases at V and 6 bases at J, with 8 bases between the two ends. The CDR3 DNA reads TGTGCCAGCAGCACCCTTGGCGAGCAGTACTTC. This translates into CASSTLGEQYF.

The rearrangement uses TRBV9 and TRBJ2-3; 11 positions agree with TRBD2. The J segment lost 4 bases and the V segment lost 4 bases, leaving 2 bases of the junction unmatched. CDR1 SGDLS and CDR2 YYNGEE come from the germline V gene. The CDR3 has 14 residues. CDR3: CASSFSGGADTQYF. The CDR3 DNA reads as TGTGCCAGCAGCTTTAGCGGGGGGGCAGATACGCAGTATTTT.

This clonotype was seen a few times. The chain combines TRBV6-5 with TRBJ1-2, with a tentative D call TRBD1 (5 bases). Germline values: CDR1 MNHEY, CDR2 SVGAGI. The CDR3 loop spans 11 amino acids. The V and J ends lost 2 bases and 7 bases respectively, with 5 bases between them. In DNA form, the CDR3 reads TGTGCCAGCAGTTACGGGGGTGGCTACACCTTC. Its protein product is CASSYGGGYTF.

The sample holds a few counts of this clonotype. Compared with germline, one end of the junction differs, possibly owing to a read error. This sequence joins TRBV9 and TRBJ2-5; D possibly corresponds to TRBD1 (7 bases). The end of the DNA is better explained by TRBJ2-7, so the J call may be wrong. Germline V gives CDR1 SGDLS, CDR2 YYNGEE. The CDR3 has 15 residues. CDR3 DNA sequence: TGTGCCAGCAGCCCGCCCCAGGGGGGTTCCTGCGAGCAGTACTTC. The encoded protein is CASSPPQGGSCEQYF.

The rearrangement joins TRBV9 to TRBJ1-6, with D unresolved. The V and J ends lost 4 bases and 0 bases respectively, with 17 bases between them. CDR1 is SGDLS, CDR2 YYNGEE, per germline. The CDR3 extends over 18 amino acids. CDR3 coding DNA: TGTGCCAGCAGCACAAGGTCCCGTGAGAGCTCCTATAATTCACCCCTCCACTTT. Residues: CASSTRSRESSYNSPLHF.

This clonotype was detected a few times. This chain joins TRBV4-3 and TRBJ2-1; 14 positions agree with TRBD2. Trimming at V came to 4 bases and at J to 9 bases, leaving 11 bases not matched to a gene. Germline loops: CDR1 LGHNA, CDR2 YSLEER. This CDR3 has 17 amino acids. The CDR3 region has the DNA TGCGCCAGCAGCCGCGACCCGACTAGCGGGGGGGCAGTTGAGCAGTTCTTC. Translated: CASSRDPTSGGAVEQFF.

This clonotype showed up just a few times. The chain is built from TRBV6-5 and TRBJ1-2; D uncertain. Germline CDR1 MNHEY, CDR2 SVGAGI. Trimming took 6 bases from V and 4 from J, leaving 24 bases between them. CDR3 length: 17 residues. DNA for the CDR3: TGTGCCAGCAGCCCCGAAAAGGGTTTCCGGGTTATCTATGGCTACACCTTC. Encoded protein: CASSPEKGFRVIYGYTF.

This clonotype appeared a few times. V gene TRBV6-5 combines with J gene TRBJ2-7; tentatively, D is TRBD1 or TRBD2 (6 bases each). The J call is doubtful: the DNA matches TRBJ2-1 better. The V gene's germline CDR1 is MNHEY and CDR2 SVGAGI. The CDR3 is 15 amino acids. CDR3 sequence: CASSYSRGRFNEQFF. CDR3 nucleotide sequence: TGTGCCAGCAGTTACTCCCGGGGGCGCTTCAATGAGCAGTTCTTC.

The chain joins TRBV5-1 to TRBJ2-1; the D gene is possibly TRBD1 (5 bases). Deletions cut 0 bases from V and 4 bases from J, with 11 bases between. CDR3 length equals 15 residues. CDR1 is SGHRS, CDR2 YFSETQ, per germline. Written as DNA, the CDR3 is TGCGCCAGCAGCTTGGGACAGCTGATTTACAATGAGCAGTTCTTC. Protein product: CASSLGQLIYNEQFF.

A few counts support this clonotype. The rearrangement links TRBV29-1 to TRBJ1-1; D might be TRBD1 (5 bases). Looked up from germline, CDR1 is SQVTM and CDR2 is ANQGSEA. V lost 6 bases, J lost 12 bases, and 17 bases lay in between. The CDR3 is 11 amino acids. CDR3 in DNA: TGCAGCGTGGAATTCGGCAGGGTAACTTTCTTT. It translates to CSVEFGRVTFF.

The CDR3 DNA reads as TGCAGCTATACAGCCTCTGGGGCCAACGTCCTGACTTTC. Encoded protein: CSYTASGANVLTF. V and J are TRBV29-1 and TRBJ2-6; D call uncertain. Per the germline V gene, CDR1 is SQVTM and CDR2 is ANQGSEA. The CDR3 is 13 residues long. V was cut by 8 bases and J by 0 bases, with 8 bases left in between.

The chain joins TRBV9 to TRBJ2-7, with D perhaps matching TRBD2 (5 bases). Per germline, CDR1 SGDLS and CDR2 YYNGEE. This CDR3 has 14 residues. Trimming stripped 3 bases from V and 2 bases from J, with 12 bases between. For the CDR3, the DNA is TGTGCCAGCAGCGCCGGACTGACTACCTACGAGCAGTACTTC. As protein: CASSAGLTTYEQYF.

CDR3 coding DNA: TGCAGTGCGTCCCTAGGGAAAGAGACCCAGTACTTC. Amino acids: CSASLGKETQYF. This chain joins TRBV20-1 and TRBJ2-5, with D uncertain. Germline V gene lookup returns CDR1 DFQATT and CDR2 SNEGSKA (reference sequence). Trimming shortened V by 6 bases and J by 3 bases, and 11 bases separated the two germline ends. This CDR3 has 12 residues.

The chain links TRBV29-1 to TRBJ2-2, with D maybe TRBD2 (6 bases). The V end lost 4 bases, the J end lost 1 base, and 7 bases lay between the germline ends. The CDR3 has 13 amino acids. Germline V CDR1 and CDR2: SQVTM, ANQGSEA. CDR3 nucleotides: TGCAGCGTTGGCGGGGAGAACACCGGGGAGCTGTTTTTT. Residues: CSVGGENTGELFF.